A single sample gave rise to the 20 T cell receptor beta chains below, sequenced in a study of CD8 T cells in ankylosing spondylitis. TCRdb analysed the 5' RACE reads with MiXCR anew, one entry per CDR3 protein. The sample includes about 360,000 distinct CDR3 sequences, roughly 14% of them seen just once. Sequencing used blood, either unsorted or a sorted T cell fraction (not recorded which). Source of these receptors: a male donor with ankylosing spondylitis or in good health (not recorded which).

The chain couples TRBV3-1 to TRBJ2-7; no definite D call. V lost 1 base and J 3 bases, leaving 7 bases between the germline ends. Looked up from germline, CDR1 is LGHDT and CDR2 is YNNKEL (reference sequence). The CDR3 is 13 amino acids. CDR3 nucleotide sequence: TGTGCCAGCAGCCAAGTAAAGAGCTACGAGCAGTACTTC. Translating gives CASSQVKSYEQYF.

The chain employs TRBV3-1 and TRBJ1-2; D unresolved. Germline V lookup: CDR1 LGHDT, CDR2 YNNKEL (reference sequence). The CDR3 is 13 amino acids. Trimming stripped 1 base from V and 4 bases from J, with 7 bases between. In nucleotides, the CDR3 is TGTGCCAGCAGCCAAGTAGTCCCCTATGGCTACACCTTC. Amino acid sequence: CASSQVVPYGYTF.

Many counts were recorded for this clonotype. The gene calls are TRBV12-3 or TRBV12-4 and TRBJ2-5, with no clear D. The V end lost 6 bases, the J end lost 4 bases, and 6 bases lay between the germline ends. This CDR3 region has 11 residues. The CDR3 bases are TGTGCCAGCAGCCTGATAGAGACCCAGTACTTC. Amino acid sequence: CASSLIETQYF.

V gene TRBV12-3 or TRBV12-4 combines with J gene TRBJ1-4, with unresolved D. The CDR3 spans 13 residues. Trimming cost V 3 bases and J 4 bases, with 6 bases left between them. CDR3 DNA: TGTGCCAGCAGTTTCCAGGTTAATGAAAAACTGTTTTTT. Amino acids: CASSFQVNEKLFF.

The rearrangement joins TRBV12-3 or TRBV12-4 to TRBJ1-1, with 7 nucleotides matching TRBD1. V shed 0 bases, J shed 10 bases, and the junction held 5 bases outside the gene matches. The CDR3 is made up of 13 amino acids. The CDR3 DNA reads TGTGCCAGCAGTTTAGCGACAGGGCGGGGAGCTTTCTTT. Its translation: CASSLATGRGAFF.

The genes are TRBV12-3 or TRBV12-4 and TRBJ2-7; D unresolved. Trimming took off 6 bases at V and 1 base at J, with 10 bases between the two ends. The length of the CDR3 is 13 residues. Here the CDR3 DNA reads TGTGCCAGCAGGGCGGTTCGATCCTACGAGCAGTACTTC. This encodes CASRAVRSYEQYF.

The sample holds a few counts of this clonotype. The chain links TRBV10-3 to TRBJ2-5; D call uncertain. This CDR3 comprises 15 residues. V was cut by 0 bases and J by 1 base, with 9 bases left in between. Germline loops: CDR1 ENHRY, CDR2 SYGVKD. Here the CDR3 reads CAISESNGRQETQYF. Here the CDR3 DNA reads TGTGCCATCAGTGAGTCGAACGGCCGCCAAGAGACCCAGTACTTC.

The genes are TRBV4-2 and TRBJ2-5; 12 positions agree with TRBD2. Looked up from germline, CDR1 is LGHNA and CDR2 is YNFKEQ. The CDR3 length is 18 residues. J lost 2 bases, V lost 1 base, and 8 bases had no gene match. CDR3 in DNA: TGTGCCAGCAGCCAAGGACTAGCGGGAGAAACAACGCAAGAGACCCAGTACTTC. As protein: CASSQGLAGETTQETQYF.

A few counts support this clonotype. The gene calls are TRBV27 and TRBJ2-7; 8 nucleotides match TRBD1. The J segment lost 3 bases and the V segment lost 7 bases, leaving 11 bases of the junction unmatched. CDR1 MNHEY and CDR2 SMNVEV come from the germline V gene (reference sequence). The CDR3 loop spans 15 amino acids. CDR3 protein: CASTSKGGQDYEQYF. The DNA of the CDR3 is TGTGCCAGCACCTCGAAGGGGGGACAGGACTACGAGCAGTACTTC.

The rearrangement links TRBV19 to TRBJ2-5; 12 positions match TRBD2. The CDR3 sequence is 15 residues long. With V trimmed by 3 bases and J by 4 bases, 3 bases remained unmatched. Germline CDR1 LNHDA, CDR2 SQIVND (reference sequence). As DNA, the CDR3 is TGTGCCAGTAGTATGGAGACTAGCGGGGGAGAGACCCAGTACTTC. Its protein is CASSMETSGGETQYF. The full variable domain, completed using reference TRBV19 and TRBJ2-5, is DGGITQSPKYLFRKEGQNVTLSCEQNLNHDAMYWYRQDPGQGLRLIYYSQIVNDFQKGDIAEGYSVSREKKESFPLTVTSAQKNPTAFYLCASSMETSGGETQYFGPGTRLLVL.

This chain links TRBV2 with TRBJ1-5; 8 bases are shared with TRBD1. This CDR3 is built from 15 residues. Germline assignment: CDR1 SNHLY and CDR2 FYNNEI. Trimming at V came to 4 bases and at J to 6 bases, leaving 8 bases not matched to a gene. The CDR3 nucleotides read TGTGCCAGCAGTGCCCAGGGGGCGCGAGGTCAGCCCCAGCATTTT. It encodes CASSAQGARGQPQHF.

This clonotype has just a few counts. This chain connects TRBV10-3 to TRBJ2-2, with 9 positions matching TRBD2. V dropped 7 bases and J dropped 7; count of bases not matched to a gene: 19. The CDR3 has 18 amino acids. Per the germline V gene, CDR1 is ENHRY and CDR2 is SYGVKD. The CDR3 here is CAITPRLAGTRMNGELFF. In DNA, the CDR3 is TGTGCCATCACCCCGAGGCTAGCGGGGACTCGTATGAACGGGGAGCTGTTTTTT.

This chain uses TRBV5-1 with TRBJ2-7, with TRBD1 matching 7 bases. V was clipped by 5 bases and J by 6 bases; unmatched bases: 11. This CDR3 has 14 amino acids. CDR1 and CDR2 from the germline V gene are SGHRS and YFSETQ. CDR3 residues: CASSPSSPGGEQYF. In DNA form, the CDR3 reads TGCGCCAGCAGTCCGAGTTCCCCAGGGGGCGAGCAGTACTTC.

V is TRBV27 and J is TRBJ2-7; D tentatively reads TRBD1 or TRBD2 (5 bases each). CDR1 is MNHEY and CDR2 is SMNVEV in the germline V gene (reference sequence). CDR3 length equals 15 residues. V lost 6 bases, J lost 3 bases, and 18 bases lay in between. As DNA, the CDR3 is TGTGCCAGCAGCCCGACCGGGACCAAAAACTACGAGCAGTACTTC. Its translation: CASSPTGTKNYEQYF.

This clonotype was counted between two and nine times. This chain joins TRBV6-1 and TRBJ2-7; D unresolved. This CDR3 is 12 amino acids long. Germline CDR1 and CDR2: MNHNS and SASEGT. V lost 3 bases, J lost 7 bases, and 10 bases lay in between. CDR3 nucleotides: TGTGCCAGCAGTGATGATCCGCGAGAGCAGTACTTC. This sequence encodes CASSDDPREQYF.

This clonotype was picked up a small number of times. One junction end disagrees with the germline gene, perhaps due to a read error. The genes are TRBV20-1 and TRBJ2-2; TRBD1 aligns across 11 bases. Germline V gene sequence: CDR1 DFQATT, CDR2 SNEGSKA (reference sequence). The CDR3 is 17 amino acids. This CDR3 reads CCARDPGTGGSTGELFF. The CDR3, as DNA: TGCTGTGCTAGAGATCCCGGGACAGGGGGTAGCACCGGGGAGCTGTTTTTT.

The J gene is TRBJ2-3, the V gene TRBV12-3 or TRBV12-4; D may be TRBD1 or TRBD2 (6 bases each). With 6 bases removed from V and 3 bases from J, the gap between germline ends came to 16 bases. This CDR3 contains 15 residues. The CDR3 spells CASSQLRGGTDTQYF. CDR3 DNA: TGTGCCAGCAGCCAACTAAGAGGGGGGACAGATACGCAGTATTTT.

The chain has TRBV18 and TRBJ1-2; D might be TRBD1 (6 bases). Trimming cost V 3 bases and J 5 bases, with 16 bases left between them. Germline assignment: CDR1 KGHSH and CDR2 LQKENI. This CDR3 spans 15 amino acids. CDR3 in amino acids: CASSPKDRILYGYTF. DNA of the CDR3: TGTGCCAGCTCACCGAAAGACAGGATCTTGTATGGCTACACCTTC.

J is TRBJ1-1 and V is TRBV27, with D hard to call. There are 13 residues in the CDR3. The germline V gene encodes CDR1 MNHEY and CDR2 SMNVEV (reference sequence). The germline V and J ends were trimmed by 2 bases and 8 bases, with 12 bases remaining between them. This CDR3 is CASSLGVAREAFF. CDR3 nucleotides: TGTGCCAGCAGTTTAGGAGTGGCCCGAGAAGCTTTCTTT.

This clonotype was picked up many times. V is TRBV12-3 or TRBV12-4 and J is TRBJ2-1, with 11 nucleotides matching TRBD2. This CDR3 has 19 amino acids. V gave up 4 bases and J gave up 0 bases; unmatched junction bases: 11. This CDR3 is CASSSTSGTTLSSYNEQFF. In DNA, the CDR3 is TGTGCCAGCAGTTCGACTAGCGGGACGACGTTGAGCTCCTACAATGAGCAGTTCTTC.